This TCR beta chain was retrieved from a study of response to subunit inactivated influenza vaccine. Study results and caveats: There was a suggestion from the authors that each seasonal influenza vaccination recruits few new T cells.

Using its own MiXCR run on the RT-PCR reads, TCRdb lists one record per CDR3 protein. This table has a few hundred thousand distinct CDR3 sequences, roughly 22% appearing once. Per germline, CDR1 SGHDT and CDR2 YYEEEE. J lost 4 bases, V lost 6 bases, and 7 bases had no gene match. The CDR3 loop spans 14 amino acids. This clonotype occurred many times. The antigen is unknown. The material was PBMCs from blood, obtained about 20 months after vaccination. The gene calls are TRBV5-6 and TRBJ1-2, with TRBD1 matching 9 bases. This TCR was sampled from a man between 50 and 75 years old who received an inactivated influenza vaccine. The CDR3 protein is CASTPGQGIYGYTF. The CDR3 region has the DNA TGTGCCAGCACCCCTGGACAGGGGATCTATGGCTACACCTTC.